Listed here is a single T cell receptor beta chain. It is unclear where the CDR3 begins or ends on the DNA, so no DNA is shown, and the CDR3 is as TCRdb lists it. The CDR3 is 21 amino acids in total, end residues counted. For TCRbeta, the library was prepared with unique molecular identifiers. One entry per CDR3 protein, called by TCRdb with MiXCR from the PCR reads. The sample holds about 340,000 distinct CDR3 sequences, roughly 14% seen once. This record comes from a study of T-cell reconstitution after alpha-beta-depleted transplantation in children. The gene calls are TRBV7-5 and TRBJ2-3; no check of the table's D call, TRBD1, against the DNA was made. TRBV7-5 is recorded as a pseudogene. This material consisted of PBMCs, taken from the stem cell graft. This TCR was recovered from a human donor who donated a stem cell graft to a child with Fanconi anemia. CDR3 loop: CISVPSAPWGQFPSGVDTQYF.